A selection of T cell receptor beta chains follows, all from one sample in a study of glioma-infiltrating T cells after dendritic cell vaccination. The data were produced by immunoSEQ multiplex PCR, yet TCRdb's version contains in-frame clones alone and is incomplete. The data show over 55,000 clones, roughly 80% seen once. The source was blood, collected after dendritic cell vaccination. The receptor set was obtained from a human donor with glioblastoma. CDR3s include the opening cysteine and the closing phenylalanine or tryptophan. Fields, in order: D gene, J gene, clone size, V gene, CDR3 protein, CDR3 DNA. A D gene is named only where the DNA matches it firmly. Expanded clones get a size class; other rows say once, few or many, or leave the size out.

>-|TRBJ2-2|-|TRBV7-2
CASSLALQPETGELFF
TGTGCCAGCAGCTTAGCCCTACAGCCGGAAACCGGGGAGCTGTTTTTT
>-|TRBJ2-7|-|TRBV7-9
CASSPRGFTSSYEQYF
TGTGCCAGCAGCCCAAGGGGGTTTACAAGCTCCTACGAGCAGTACTTC
>-|TRBJ2-3|-|TRBV4-2
CASSQDRPGTPGDTQYF
TGTGCCAGCAGCCAAGATCGCCCAGGGACACCTGGCGATACGCAGTATTTT
>-|TRBJ2-5|-|TRBV2
CASNTQDSIRETQYF
TGTGCCAGCAACACCCAGGACAGCATACGGGAGACCCAGTACTTC
>TRBD2|TRBJ2-2|-|TRBV7-2
CASRKLAGGNTGELFF
TGTGCCAGCAGAAAACTAGCGGGGGGGAACACCGGGGAGCTGTTTTTT
>TRBD2|TRBJ2-1|-|TRBV4-2
CASSQGVRASGSNNEQFF
TGTGCCAGCAGCCAAGGAGTTCGGGCTAGCGGGTCCAACAATGAGCAGTTCTTC
>TRBD1|TRBJ2-7|-|TRBV27
CASRTGRYEQYF
TGTGCCAGCAGGACAGGGCGGTACGAGCAGTACTTC
>-|TRBJ2-7|-|TRBV5-4
CASSFQGPGEQYF
TGTGCCAGCAGCTTTCAGGGGCCGGGGGAGCAGTACTTC
>-|TRBJ1-2|-|TRBV15
CATSRGTEAGYTF
TGTGCCACCAGCAGAGGGACAGAAGCTGGCTACACCTTC
>-|TRBJ2-7|-|TRBV7-9
CASSPLSGGWQGAYEQYF
TGTGCCAGCAGCCCCCTCTCAGGGGGGTGGCAGGGAGCTTACGAGCAGTACTTC
>TRBD1|TRBJ1-3|few|TRBV5-4
CASSHDGQGGNTIYF
TGTGCCAGCAGCCACGATGGACAGGGAGGAAACACCATATATTTT
>-|TRBJ1-2|-|TRBV27
CASSFQTGFRYGYTF
TGTGCCAGCAGTTTCCAAACAGGGTTTCGGTATGGCTACACCTTC
>-|TRBJ2-5|-|TRBV25-1
CASCPGTSETQYF
TGTGCCAGTTGCCCGGGGACAAGCGAGACCCAGTACTTC
>-|TRBJ1-4|-|TRBV6-1
CASSGESDSSDEKLFF
TGTGCCAGCAGTGGCGAATCAGACAGTTCGGACGAAAAACTGTTTTTT
>-|TRBJ2-2|-|TRBV21-1
CASSKGDRESNTGELFF
TGTGCCAGCAGCAAAGGGGACAGGGAGAGTAACACCGGGGAGCTGTTTTTT
>-|TRBJ1-3|-|TRBV27
CASSEQGAGNTIYF
TGTGCCAGCAGCGAACAGGGCGCGGGAAACACCATATATTTT
>TRBD1|TRBJ2-7|once|TRBV2
CASQTGQSLYEQYF
TGTGCCAGCCAGACGGGACAGTCCCTCTACGAGCAGTACTTC
>-|TRBJ1-4|-|TRBV20-1
CSGQENEKLFF
TGCAGTGGACAGGAAAATGAAAAACTGTTTTTT
>TRBD2|TRBJ2-1|-|TRBV19
CASTHHQASGGAPLKFF
TGTGCCAGTACCCACCACCAGGCTAGCGGGGGGGCCCCCCTTAAGTTCTTC
>TRBD1|TRBJ1-1|-|TRBV7-2
CASSEQGAGTEAFF
TGTGCCAGCAGCGAACAGGGGGCTGGGACTGAAGCTTTCTTT
>-|TRBJ1-1|-|TRBV27
CASSGEGGGRYTEAFF
TGTGCCAGCAGTGGTGAGGGAGGGGGGCGTTACACTGAAGCTTTCTTT
>TRBD1|TRBJ1-4|few|TRBV19
CASSMPTGSNEKLFF
TGTGCCAGTAGTATGCCGACAGGGTCAAATGAAAAACTGTTTTTT
>-|TRBJ2-2|-|TRBV4-3
CASSQNPGAGELFF
TGCGCCAGCAGCCAGAACCCAGGGGCCGGGGAGCTGTTTTTT
>TRBD1|TRBJ1-2|-|TRBV6-4
CASSEWTGGYGYTF
TGTGCCAGCAGTGAATGGACAGGGGGGTATGGCTACACCTTC
>TRBD1|TRBJ1-2|-|TRBV30
CAWIPWTGMNYGYTF
TGTGCCTGGATTCCCTGGACAGGGATGAACTATGGCTACACCTTC
>TRBD2|TRBJ2-1|-|TRBV7-8
CASSRRGSGVNEQFF
TGTGCCAGCAGCCGCCGGGGTAGCGGGGTCAATGAGCAGTTCTTC
>-|TRBJ2-1|-|TRBV4-2
CASSPPARTGVDEQFF
TGTGCCAGCAGCCCCCCCGCAAGGACGGGAGTTGATGAGCAGTTCTTC
>-|TRBJ1-1|-|TRBV29-1
CSVVRDNTEAFF
TGCAGCGTTGTAAGAGATAACACTGAAGCTTTCTTT
>TRBD1|TRBJ2-1|-|TRBV5-4
CASSLSGTAYNEQFF
TGTGCCAGCAGCCTATCCGGGACAGCCTACAATGAGCAGTTCTTC
>TRBD2|TRBJ2-3|-|TRBV4-1
CASSQSWTSAKQYF
TGCGCCAGCAGCCAATCTTGGACTAGCGCAAAGCAGTATTTT
>-|TRBJ1-6|once|TRBV2
CASSPQNDRIYNSPLHF
TGTGCCAGCAGTCCTCAAAACGACAGGATTTATAATTCACCCCTCCACTTT
>-|TRBJ2-2|-|TRBV5-1
CASSLLRQAGELFF
TGCGCCAGCAGCTTGCTCCGACAGGCCGGGGAGCTGTTTTTT
>TRBD1|TRBJ1-1|-|TRBV29-1
CSGTGTDNTEAFF
TGCAGCGGGACGGGGACAGACAACACTGAAGCTTTCTTT
>TRBD2|TRBJ2-5|-|TRBV10-2
CASSEPAGPTQYF
TGCGCCAGCAGTGAGCCAGCGGGGCCAACCCAGTACTTC
>TRBD1|TRBJ2-7|-|TRBV6-1
CASRGQGGYEQYF
TGTGCCAGCAGAGGACAGGGGGGCTACGAGCAGTACTTC
>-|TRBJ1-1|-|TRBV2
CASCSRTEAFF
TGTGCCAGCTGTTCCAGGACTGAAGCTTTCTTT
>-|TRBJ2-1|-|TRBV19
CASRIDTDNEQFF
TGTGCCAGTCGGATAGACACTGACAATGAGCAGTTCTTC